Listed below are T cell receptor beta chains from one sample, sequenced in a study of T-cell reconstitution after alpha-beta-depleted transplantation in children. TCRdb passed the PCR reads through MiXCR, listing each CDR3 protein once. The table records 800,000 to 1,000,000 distinct CDR3 sequences, roughly 29% of them present only once. The sequencing used PBMCs, mostly from graft donor cells, collected 360 days after TCRalphabeta/CD19-depleted stem cell transplant. The receptor set was obtained from a boy less than two years old who had a stem cell transplant for SCID, so the T cells may come from the graft donor. The CDR3 runs from the conserved cysteine through the conserved F or W. D genes are given only for firm matches. Expanded clones get a size class; other rows say once, few or many, or leave the size out.

CASSLVSRPLSSYEQYF,TGTGCCAGCAGTTTAGTATCCAGACCATTAAGCTCCTACGAGCAGTACTTC,.,.,TRBJ2-7,TRBV12-3/TRBV12-4,17
CASSQGGQGFYNEQFF,TGTGCCAGCAGCCAAGGTGGACAGGGGTTCTACAATGAGCAGTTCTTC,.,TRBD1,TRBJ2-1,TRBV3-1,16
CASSPRRQNLNTEAFF,TGTGCCAGCAGTCCCAGACGACAGAACCTGAACACTGAAGCTTTCTTT,.,.,TRBJ1-1,TRBV12-3/TRBV12-4,16
CASSHRQGTQPQHF,TGTGCCAGCAGCCACCGACAGGGAACCCAGCCCCAGCATTTT,.,TRBD1,TRBJ1-5,TRBV7-6,14
CASRRRGQETQYF,TGTGCCAGCAGGAGGAGAGGACAAGAGACCCAGTACTTC,.,.,TRBJ2-5,TRBV12-3/TRBV12-4,13
CASSPDFPPPYF,TGTGCCAGCAGTCCGGACTTTCCCCCACCGTACTTC,.,.,TRBJ2-7,TRBV2,12
CSASTGTGMRETQYF,TGCAGTGCCAGCACCGGGACAGGGATGCGAGAGACCCAGTACTTC,few,TRBD1,TRBJ2-5,TRBV20-1,15
CASSYRRDREGETQYF,TGTGCCAGCAGTTACCGACGGGACAGGGAAGGAGAGACCCAGTACTTC,.,TRBD1,TRBJ2-5,TRBV6-5,16
CASSQPGTLNEQFF,TGTGCCAGCAGCCAACCCGGGACCTTAAATGAGCAGTTCTTC,.,.,TRBJ2-1,TRBV4-2,14
CASSLAGFNSPLHF,TGTGCCAGCAGTTTGGCAGGGTTTAATTCACCCCTCCACTTT,.,.,TRBJ1-6,TRBV27,14
CASSRPRRTANTGELFF,TGTGCCAGCAGCCGACCCCGCCGGACAGCGAACACCGGGGAGCTGTTTTTT,few,.,TRBJ2-2,TRBV7-9,17
CASSQDWNRVEETQYF,TGCGCCAGCAGCCAAGATTGGAACAGGGTGGAAGAGACCCAGTACTTC,.,.,TRBJ2-5,TRBV4-1,16
CASSFPEPRAQHF,TGTGCCAGCAGCTTCCCCGAACCGAGGGCCCAGCATTTT,.,.,TRBJ1-5,TRBV7-3,13
CSVERGGPYNEQFF,TGCAGCGTTGAAAGGGGGGGCCCCTACAATGAGCAGTTCTTC,.,.,TRBJ2-1,TRBV29-1,14
CASSSVAGRSYNEQFF,TGCGCCAGCAGCTCAGTAGCGGGCCGCTCCTACAATGAGCAGTTCTTC,.,TRBD2,TRBJ2-1,TRBV5-1,16
CSARGLGRGGSPDTQYF,TGCAGTGCTAGAGGTCTGGGGCGGGGGGGCTCCCCAGATACGCAGTATTTT,.,TRBD2,TRBJ2-3,TRBV20-1,17
CSVVRGASYNEQFF,TGCAGCGTTGTAAGGGGCGCATCCTACAATGAGCAGTTCTTC,few,.,TRBJ2-1,TRBV29-1,14
CASSGGGPRLYEQYF,TGTGCCAGCAGTGGCGGGGGACCACGCTTATACGAGCAGTACTTC,.,TRBD2,TRBJ2-7,TRBV27,15
CSANQARFSTDTQYF,TGCAGTGCTAACCAGGCCAGATTTAGCACAGATACGCAGTATTTT,.,.,TRBJ2-3,TRBV20-1,15
CATSDPRGPGSTDTQYF,TGTGCCACCAGTGATCCCAGGGGACCCGGGAGCACAGATACGCAGTATTTT,.,.,TRBJ2-3,TRBV24-1,17
CASSQTSYNEQFF,TGCGCCAGCAGCCAAACATCCTACAATGAGCAGTTCTTC,many,.,TRBJ2-1,TRBV4-1,13
CASSQERGWTGKLDTQYF,TGCGCCAGCAGCCAAGAGCGAGGCTGGACAGGGAAATTGGATACGCAGTATTTT,.,TRBD1,TRBJ2-3,TRBV4-1,18
CASSLRPGQPQHF,TGTGCCAGCAGCTTGCGGCCGGGACAGCCCCAGCATTTT,few,.,TRBJ1-5,TRBV5-6,13
CSAERGAFSYNEQFF,TGCAGTGCCGAGAGGGGGGCCTTCTCCTACAATGAGCAGTTCTTC,.,.,TRBJ2-1,TRBV20-1,15
CSASPRYEQYF,TGCAGTGCTAGTCCCAGGTACGAGCAGTACTTC,few,.,TRBJ2-7,TRBV20-1,11
CASSWGLNSGANVLTF,TGTGCCAGCAGCTGGGGCCTCAACTCTGGGGCCAACGTCCTGACTTTC,few,.,TRBJ2-6,TRBV5-5,16
CASSQEVYGPLNTGELFF,TGTGCCAGCAGCCAAGAGGTATACGGGCCCCTCAACACCGGGGAGCTGTTTTTT,few,.,TRBJ2-2,TRBV3-1,18
CASSYSRPDGGISYEQYF,TGTGCCAGCAGTTACTCTCGGCCGGACGGCGGTATCTCCTACGAGCAGTACTTC,few,.,TRBJ2-7,TRBV6-5,18
CSARDPQREGTSYF,TGCAGTGCTAGAGATCCTCAGCGGGAGGGCACTTCCTATTTT,.,TRBD2,TRBJ2-3,TRBV20-1,14
CASSFPLDSGEQFF,TGTGCCAGCAGTTTTCCCCTCGACTCGGGGGAGCAGTTCTTC,.,.,TRBJ2-1,TRBV7-9,14
CATSRVDREGSYEQYF,TGTGCCACCAGCAGAGTGGACAGGGAGGGCTCCTACGAGCAGTACTTC,few,.,TRBJ2-7,TRBV15,16
CASYDDLLRTDTQYF,TGTGCCAGCTATGATGACCTCCTCCGCACAGATACGCAGTATTTT,few,.,TRBJ2-3,TRBV12-3/TRBV12-4,15
CASSHAQTGMNTEAFF,TGTGCCAGCAGCCACGCGCAGACAGGCATGAACACTGAAGCTTTCTTT,few,.,TRBJ1-1,TRBV12-3/TRBV12-4,16